One T cell receptor beta chain is described in this entry. The protocol was immunoSEQ multiplex PCR, while the TCRdb copy is restricted to in-frame clones and leaves out a portion. The sample shows about 70,000 clones, over 80% of them seen only once. This entry comes from a study of T cell changes during pregnancy in multiple sclerosis. CDR1 is SGHDT and CDR2 is YYEEEE in the germline V gene. Trimming removed 3 bases at V and 8 bases at J, with 11 bases between. This CDR3 is built from 12 residues. The sequenced sample was CD8+ T cells from peripheral blood mononuclear cells, obtained in the third trimester of pregnancy. The receptor comes from a female donor in good health, enrolled as a control in a pregnancy study. This chain connects TRBV5-6 to TRBJ1-2; no clear D gene. For the CDR3, the DNA is TGTGCCAGCAGCTCGGAGCTAGGCGGCTACACCTTC. It encodes CASSSELGGYTF.